Below, 9 T cell receptor beta chains from the same sample are listed, as sequenced in a study of vaccination effects on CD4 cells after COVID-19. Produced via immunoSEQ multiplex PCR; TCRdb's table is partial and in-frame only. The table has around 66,000 clones, roughly 75% seen once. Antigen-specific CD4+ T cells were expanded with viral peptide pools in the ViraFEST assay before sequencing. CD4+ T cell isolation took place after approximately 11 days of culture. The vaccine recipients had no prior SARS-CoV-2 infection, with negative nucleocapsid antibodies. Antigen specificity for these receptors is unknown. The sample consisted of CD4+ T cells from PBMCs cultured with HCoV-OC43 spike peptides, taken before COVID-19 vaccination. As to subset: HCoV-OC43 spike overlapping peptide pool stimulation. These receptors were collected from a human donor who received a COVID-19 vaccine.

This rearrangement joins TRBV3-1 (or the pseudogene TRBV3-2) to TRBJ1-2; TRBD1 is a possible D gene (5 bases). V lost 5 bases and J lost 12, with 13 bases in between. Per germline, CDR1 LGHDT and CDR2 YNNKEL (reference sequence). CDR3 length equals 11 residues. CDR3: CASSRTHSHTF. The DNA of the CDR3 is TGTGCCAGCAGCAGGACACACTCCCACACCTTC.

This clone was observed a handful of times. The V gene is TRBV6-5, the J gene TRBJ2-5, with 10 bases identical to TRBD2. The junction had 8 bases not matched to a gene; V was cut back by 8 bases and J by 5 bases. This CDR3 is 14 amino acids long. Germline V gene data show CDR1 as MNHEY and CDR2 as SVGAGI. DNA of the CDR3: TGTGCCAGCGGTACTAGCGGGGAGTTGGAGACCCAGTACTTC. Amino acids: CASGTSGELETQYF.

The J gene is TRBJ2-1, the V gene TRBV10-2; 9 bases map to TRBD2. Trimming cost V 2 bases and J 9 bases; bases outside gene matches: 23. The CDR3 has 20 amino acids. Germline V lookup: CDR1 WSHSY, CDR2 SAAADI. The CDR3 spells CASSEDNSGLASWKRTEQFF. CDR3 DNA: TGCGCCAGCAGTGAGGATAATTCCGGACTAGCGTCCTGGAAGCGGACTGAGCAGTTCTTC.

V is TRBV14 and J is TRBJ2-5; 7 positions match TRBD1. Germline trimming cut 4 bases from V and 5 bases from J; bases unmatched to any gene: 10. The CDR3 consists of 15 residues. CDR1 is SGHDN and CDR2 is FVKESK in the germline V gene. The CDR3 region is CASSRNRGRGETQYF. The CDR3 nucleotides read TGTGCCAGCAGCCGGAACAGGGGACGAGGGGAGACCCAGTACTTC. Filled out from reference TRBV14 and TRBJ2-5, the complete variable domain reads EAGVTQFPSHSVIEKGQTVTLRCDPISGHDNLYWYRRVMGKEIKFLLHFVKESKQDESGMPNNRFLAERTGGTYSTLKVQPAELEDSGVYFCASSRNRGRGETQYFGPGTRLLVL.

The chain joins TRBV29-1 to TRBJ2-5; 14 positions match TRBD2. The length of the CDR3 is 13 residues. With V trimmed by 7 bases and J by 6 bases, 4 bases remained unmatched. Germline-derived CDR1 and CDR2 are SQVTM and ANQGSEA. This CDR3 reads CSAGLAGGQTQYF. The CDR3, as DNA: TGCAGCGCCGGACTAGCGGGGGGTCAGACCCAGTACTTC.

The chain recombines TRBV5-1 with TRBJ1-5; 7 nucleotides agree with TRBD1. CDR1 is SGHRS, CDR2 YFSETQ, per germline. The CDR3 is made up of 14 amino acids. V was pared by 0 bases and J by 6 bases, with 3 bases of the junction left unmatched. The CDR3 region is CASSLDRGGQPQHF. The CDR3 DNA reads as TGCGCCAGCAGCTTGGACAGGGGAGGTCAGCCCCAGCATTTT.

The V gene is TRBV28, the J gene TRBJ2-2; 7 positions agree with TRBD2. V trimming: 0 bases; J trimming: 0 bases; junction bases outside the gene matches: 4. Germline V gene lookup returns CDR1 MDHEN and CDR2 SYDVKM. The CDR3 extends over 17 amino acids. The CDR3 protein is CASSLWGEGPNTGELFF. In DNA, the CDR3 is TGTGCCAGCAGTTTATGGGGGGAGGGACCGAACACCGGGGAGCTGTTTTTT.

A remark on this clone: One end of the junction is discordant with germline, which a read error may explain. The chain employs TRBV5-1 and TRBJ1-5; no definite D call. CDR3 length: 14 amino acids. The germline CDR1 and CDR2 sequences are SGHRS and YFSETQ. For the CDR3, the DNA is TGCACCAGCAGCTTGGACGGTGGCAATCAGCCCCAGCATTTT. It is translated as CTSSLDGGNQPQHF.

The chain is built from TRBV21-1 and TRBJ2-1; TRBD1, the D gene given by the table, was not confirmed from the DNA. TRBV21-1 is an annotated pseudogene. The CDR3 extends over 14 amino acids. The CDR3 loop is CASTGTYSYNEQFF. The CDR3 DNA reads as TGTGCCAGCACCGGGACATACTCCTACAATGAGCAGTTCTTC.